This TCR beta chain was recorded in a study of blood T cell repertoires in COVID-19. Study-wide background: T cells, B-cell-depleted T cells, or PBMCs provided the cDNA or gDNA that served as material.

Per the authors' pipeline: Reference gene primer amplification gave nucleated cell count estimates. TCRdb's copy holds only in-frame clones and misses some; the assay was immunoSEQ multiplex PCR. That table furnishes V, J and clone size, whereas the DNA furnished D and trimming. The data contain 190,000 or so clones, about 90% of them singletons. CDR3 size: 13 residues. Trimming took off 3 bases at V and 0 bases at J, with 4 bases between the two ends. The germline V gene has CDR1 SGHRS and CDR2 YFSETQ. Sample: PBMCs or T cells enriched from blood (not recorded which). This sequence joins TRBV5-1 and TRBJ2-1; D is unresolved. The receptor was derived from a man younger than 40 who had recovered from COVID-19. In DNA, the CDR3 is TGCGCCAGCAGCTGGAGCTCCTACAATGAGCAGTTCTTC. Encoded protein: CASSWSSYNEQFF. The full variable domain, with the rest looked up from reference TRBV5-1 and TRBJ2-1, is KAGVTQTPRYLIKTRGQQVTLSCSPISGHRSVSWYQQTPGQGLQFLFEYFSETQRNKGNFPGRFSGRQFSNSRSEMNVSTLELGDSALYLCASSWSSYNEQFFGPGTRLTVL.